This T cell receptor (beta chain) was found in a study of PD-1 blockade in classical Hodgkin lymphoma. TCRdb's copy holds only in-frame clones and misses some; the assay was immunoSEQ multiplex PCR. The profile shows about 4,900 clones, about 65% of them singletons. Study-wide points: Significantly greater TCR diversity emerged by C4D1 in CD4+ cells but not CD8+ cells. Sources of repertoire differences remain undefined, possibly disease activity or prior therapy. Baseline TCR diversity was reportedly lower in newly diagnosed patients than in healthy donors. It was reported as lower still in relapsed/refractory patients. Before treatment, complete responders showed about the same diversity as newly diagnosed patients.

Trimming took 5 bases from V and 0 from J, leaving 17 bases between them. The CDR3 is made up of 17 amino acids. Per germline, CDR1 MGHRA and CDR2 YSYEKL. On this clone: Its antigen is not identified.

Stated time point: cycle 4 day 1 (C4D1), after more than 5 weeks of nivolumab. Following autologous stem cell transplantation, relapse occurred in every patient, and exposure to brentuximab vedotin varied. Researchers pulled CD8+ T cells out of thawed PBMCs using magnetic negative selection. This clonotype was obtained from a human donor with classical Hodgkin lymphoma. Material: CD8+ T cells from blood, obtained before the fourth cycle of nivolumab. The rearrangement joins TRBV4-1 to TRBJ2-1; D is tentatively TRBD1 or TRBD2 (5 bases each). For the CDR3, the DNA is TGCGCCAGCAGCAGGGGCTGGGACGCCAGCTCCTACAATGAGCAGTTCTTC. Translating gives CASSRGWDASSYNEQFF.